The clone carrying this T cell receptor beta chain has only a few counts. Its antigen is unknown. Per germline, CDR1 SQVTM and CDR2 ANQGSEA. V was pared by 7 bases and J by 7 bases, with 23 bases between. The CDR3 contains 15 residues. Carrying unique molecular identifiers, the cDNA also gained a universal primer site through template switching. TCRdb fed the 5' RACE reads into MiXCR, producing one record per CDR3 protein. The repertoire has hundreds of thousands of distinct CDR3 sequences, 20% to 25% of them found once; the top ten carry 0.45% to 0.5%. The sample is drawn from a study of identical twins. General observations from the study: Abundant beta clonotypes from cord blood bore fewer insertions; memory repertoires lacked this pattern.

This sample was shared with a second study, whose subject was yellow fever vaccine responses in identical twins. That paper adds: In identical twins, vaccine T cell responses appeared partly shared and partly individual.

The chain is built from TRBV29-1 and TRBJ2-4; maybe TRBD1 (6 bases). The TCR originated in a woman in her late teens or twenties in good health. Sequenced material: CD4+ T cells sorted from blood. The CDR3 DNA follows: TGCAGCGCTCAAGAAACACAGGGAGCGGCTAACATTCAGTACTTC. Translated, it gives CSAQETQGAANIQYF.